This entry describes one T cell receptor beta chain. These data come from a study of OX40 agonist ivuxolimab in advanced cancers. The data were produced by immunoSEQ multiplex PCR, yet TCRdb's version contains in-frame clones alone and is incomplete. The profile shows roughly 58,000 clones, 87% of them singletons. Trimming pared 6 bases from V and 15 bases from J, leaving 11 bases between. The CDR3 spans 10 residues. Germline CDR1 reads MNHEY; CDR2 reads SVGAGI. The clonotype comes from an adult with an advanced solid tumor such as melanoma, head and neck, liver or kidney cancer. Material: CD4+ or CD8+ T cells sorted from blood, obtained in a trial of the OX40 agonist ivuxolimab. J is TRBJ2-2 and V is TRBV6-5, with D perhaps matching TRBD1 or TRBD2 (5 bases each). The CDR3 DNA reads as TGTGCCAGCAGGGGGGACGGGGTGTTTTTT. Its protein is CASRGDGVFF.